The entry that follows covers one T cell receptor (beta chain) sequence. The data stem from a study of T cell responses to AZD1222 COVID-19 vaccine. Trimming at V came to 3 bases and at J to 4 bases, leaving 5 bases not matched to a gene. Germline V gene lookup returns CDR1 MGHRA and CDR2 YSYEKL. The CDR3 has 15 residues. Some clones are missing from TCRdb's copy, which holds only in-frame ones; the method was immunoSEQ multiplex PCR. This sample has 120,000 or so clones; roughly 85% occur once, and the top ten carry about 17%. The gene calls are TRBV4-1 and TRBJ1-3, with 8 nucleotides matching TRBD1. The clonotype originates from an adult in good health. The source was peripheral blood, collected on day 0 of MenACWY control vaccination. The CDR3 nucleotides are TGCGCCAGCAGCCAGAGACAGGGGTTCGGAAACACCATATATTTT. Its translation: CASSQRQGFGNTIYF.